These T cell receptor beta chains were read from a single sample in a study of blood T cell repertoires in COVID-19. Sequencing used immunoSEQ multiplex PCR; TCRdb keeps in-frame clones, though not all of them. The data contain 130,000 or so clones, over 75% of them singletons. Material for sequencing was peripheral blood. These TCRs come from a human donor in a cohort sampled during active COVID-19. CDR3s include the opening cysteine and the closing phenylalanine or tryptophan. A D gene is named only where the DNA matches it firmly. Some rows have no size entry. The others give once, few or many, or a class for an expanded clone.

TRBJ2-7 TRBD1 - TRBV2 CASSEAPGQGKLYF TGTGCCAGCAGTGAAGCGCCGGGACAGGGAAAACTGTACTTC
TRBJ2-3 TRBD2 - TRBV10-3 CAIRSLAGSGDTQYF TGTGCCATCAGATCACTAGCGGGTTCGGGAGATACGCAGTATTTT
TRBJ2-1 TRBD2 - TRBV5-1 CASSKLANEQFF TGCGCCAGCAGCAAACTAGCGAATGAGCAGTTCTTC
TRBJ2-2 - few TRBV5-1 CASSLESANTGELFF TGCGCCAGCAGCTTAGAAAGCGCGAACACCGGGGAGCTGTTTTTT
TRBJ1-1 - once TRBV6-5 CASRAVTNTEAFF TGTGCCAGCAGGGCGGTAACGAACACTGAAGCTTTCTTT
TRBJ2-5 - - TRBV4-2 CASSPAEELPETQYF TGTGCCAGCAGCCCCGCCGAGGAGCTTCCAGAGACCCAGTACTTC
TRBJ2-7 - few TRBV6-2/TRBV6-3 CASSAGKTYDREQYF TGTGCCAGCAGTGCAGGGAAGACCTACGACCGGGAGCAGTACTTC
TRBJ2-7 TRBD1 - TRBV10-3 CATKEKGQNYEQYF TGTGCCACCAAGGAAAAGGGACAGAACTACGAGCAGTACTTC
TRBJ1-6 - - TRBV7-2 CASSSARHNYNSPLHF TGTGCCAGCAGCTCCGCGCGACACAACTATAATTCACCCCTCCACTTT
TRBJ1-2 - once TRBV19 CASSTGRYYGYTF TGTGCCAGTAGTACAGGTCGCTACTATGGCTACACCTTC
TRBJ2-2 - - TRBV9 CASSRSEVDTGELFF TGTGCCAGCAGCCGTAGCGAGGTCGACACCGGGGAGCTGTTTTTT
TRBJ2-2 - once TRBV28 CASSQPSTGELFF TGTGCCAGCAGCCAACCGAGCACCGGGGAGCTGTTTTTT
TRBJ2-7 - once TRBV7-9 CASSLSRGEQYF TGTGCCAGCAGCTTATCCAGGGGCGAGCAGTACTTC
TRBJ2-5 TRBD1 - TRBV25-1 CASSGTGQGQATQYF TGTGCCAGCAGTGGGACCGGACAGGGGCAGGCGACCCAGTACTTC
TRBJ1-1 - - TRBV19 CASSTPLRAAVEAFF TGTGCCAGTAGTACCCCGCTGAGGGCAGCTGTTGAAGCTTTCTTT
TRBJ2-7 - - TRBV7-8 CASSHIVGSEGEYF TGTGCCAGCAGCCATATCGTAGGGTCCGAGGGCGAGTACTTC
TRBJ2-3 TRBD1 - TRBV11-3 CASSSTGGAADTQYF TGTGCCAGCAGCTCTACAGGGGGCGCCGCAGATACGCAGTATTTT
TRBJ2-3 - - TRBV6-6 CASSQSDTQYF TGTGCCAGCAGCCAGTCAGATACGCAGTATTTT
TRBJ1-6 TRBD1 - TRBV30 CAWSGSPGQGRNSPLHF TGTGCCTGGAGTGGTTCGCCGGGACAGGGAAGGAATTCACCCCTCCACTTT
TRBJ1-2 TRBD1 once TRBV12-3/TRBV12-4 CASSLRQGHGYTF TGTGCCAGCAGTTTACGACAGGGCCATGGCTACACCTTC
TRBJ2-3 TRBD1 - TRBV19 CASRDRDRTTDTQYF TGTGCCAGTAGAGATCGGGACAGGACCACAGATACGCAGTATTTT
TRBJ2-1 TRBD2 once TRBV3-1/TRBV3-2 CASSPHPGTSGVGQFF TGTGCCAGCAGCCCTCACCCCGGGACTAGCGGCGTCGGGCAGTTCTTC
TRBJ1-2 - - TRBV21-1 CASSKARGRYGYTF TGTGCCAGCAGCAAAGCGAGGGGGCGATATGGCTACACCTTC